This T cell receptor beta chain was recorded in a study of blood T cells in healthy people across ages. Study-level points and caveats: Roughly linear age-related decline in beta diversity appeared, significant by age 40.

This clonotype occurred once. Antigen unknown. The sample providers were healthy Caucasian people from Russia, aged about 6 to 95. Alongside a J-beta primer mix, a sample-barcoded 5' primer served in a second PCR lasting about 7 to 12 cycles. From the 5' RACE reads, TCRdb called clonotypes with MiXCR, one entry per CDR3 protein. The sample consists of more than 800,000 distinct CDR3 sequences, 40% to 55% of them appearing once. CDR1 and CDR2 from the germline V gene are SGHVS and FQNEAQ. Deletions cut 1 base from V and 7 bases from J, with 16 bases between. The CDR3 totals 15 residues. Specimen: blood. This chain connects TRBV7-8 to TRBJ1-2; D gene unclear. This TCR derives from a woman aged 55-69 years in good health. The CDR3 region is CASSLDWRQSGGYTF. CDR3 bases: TGTGCCAGCAGCTTAGATTGGAGGCAAAGCGGTGGCTACACCTTC.